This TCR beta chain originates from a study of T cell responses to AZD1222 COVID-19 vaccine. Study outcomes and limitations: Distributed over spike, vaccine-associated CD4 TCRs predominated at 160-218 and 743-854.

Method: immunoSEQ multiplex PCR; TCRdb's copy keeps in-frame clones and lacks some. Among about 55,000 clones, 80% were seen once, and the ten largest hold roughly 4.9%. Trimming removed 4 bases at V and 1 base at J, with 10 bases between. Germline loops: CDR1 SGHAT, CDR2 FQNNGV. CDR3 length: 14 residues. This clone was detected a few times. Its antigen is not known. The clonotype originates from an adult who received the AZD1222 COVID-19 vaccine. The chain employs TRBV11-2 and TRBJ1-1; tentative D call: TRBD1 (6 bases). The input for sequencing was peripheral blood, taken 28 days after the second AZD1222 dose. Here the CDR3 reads CASSSRTANTEAFF. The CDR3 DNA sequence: TGTGCCAGCAGCTCCCGGACAGCGAACACTGAAGCTTTCTTT. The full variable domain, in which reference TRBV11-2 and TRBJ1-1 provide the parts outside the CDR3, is EAGVAQSPRYKIIEKRQSVAFWCNPISGHATLYWYQQILGQGPKLLIQFQNNGVVDDSQLPKDRFSAERLKGVDSTLKIQPAKLEDSAVYLCASSSRTANTEAFFGQGTRLTVV.